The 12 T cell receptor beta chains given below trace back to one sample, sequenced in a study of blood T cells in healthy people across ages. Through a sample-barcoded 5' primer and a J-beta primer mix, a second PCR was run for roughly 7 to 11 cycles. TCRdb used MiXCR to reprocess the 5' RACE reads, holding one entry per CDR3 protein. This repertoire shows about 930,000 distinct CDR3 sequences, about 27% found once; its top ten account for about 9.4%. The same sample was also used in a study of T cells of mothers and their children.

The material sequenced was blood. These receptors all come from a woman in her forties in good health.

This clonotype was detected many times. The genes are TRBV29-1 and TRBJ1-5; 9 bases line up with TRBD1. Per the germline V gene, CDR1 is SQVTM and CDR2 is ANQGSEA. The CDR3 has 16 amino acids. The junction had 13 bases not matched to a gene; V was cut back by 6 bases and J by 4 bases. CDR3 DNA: TGCAGCGTCGGGGAGGGACAGGGAGGCCTTAATCAGCCCCAGCATTTT. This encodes CSVGEGQGGLNQPQHF.

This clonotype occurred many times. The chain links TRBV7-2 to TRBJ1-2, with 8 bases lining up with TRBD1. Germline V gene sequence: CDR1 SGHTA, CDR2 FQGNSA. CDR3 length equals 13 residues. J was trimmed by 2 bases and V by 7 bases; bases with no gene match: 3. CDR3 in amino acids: CASNRDRNYGYTF. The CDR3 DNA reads TGTGCCAGCAACCGGGACAGGAACTATGGCTACACCTTC.

The CDR3 nucleotides read TGTGCCAGCAGCTTACATTACGGAGTAAGCTCCTACAATGAGCAGTTCTTC. It specifies CASSLHYGVSSYNEQFF. The chain combines TRBV11-1 with TRBJ2-1, with D unclear. Per germline, CDR1 SGHAT and CDR2 FQDESV (reference sequence). The V gene lost 2 bases and the J gene lost 0 bases, with 14 bases spanning the gap. The CDR3 runs 17 residues.

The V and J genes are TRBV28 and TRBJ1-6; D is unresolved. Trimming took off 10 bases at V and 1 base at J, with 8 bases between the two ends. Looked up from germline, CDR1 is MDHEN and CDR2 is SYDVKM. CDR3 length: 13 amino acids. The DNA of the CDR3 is TGTGCCACCCGAGGGTCCTATAATTCACCCCTCCACTTT. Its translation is CATRGSYNSPLHF.

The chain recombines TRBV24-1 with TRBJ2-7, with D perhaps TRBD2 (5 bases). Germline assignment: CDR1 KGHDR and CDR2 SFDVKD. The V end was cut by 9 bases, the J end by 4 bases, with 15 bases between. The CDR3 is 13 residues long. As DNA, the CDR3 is TGTGCCACCGGAGGATCTAATGAGTACGAGCAGTACTTC. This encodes CATGGSNEYEQYF.

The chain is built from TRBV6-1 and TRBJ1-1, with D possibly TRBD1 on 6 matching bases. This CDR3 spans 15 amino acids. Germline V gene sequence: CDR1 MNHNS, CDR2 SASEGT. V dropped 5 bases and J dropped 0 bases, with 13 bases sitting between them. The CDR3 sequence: CASSTRGALNTEAFF. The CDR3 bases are TGTGCCAGCAGTACCCGGGGGGCCTTGAACACTGAAGCTTTCTTT.

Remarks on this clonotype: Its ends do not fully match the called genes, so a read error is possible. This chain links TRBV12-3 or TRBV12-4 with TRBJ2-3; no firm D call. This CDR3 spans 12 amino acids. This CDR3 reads CASSVRADAQYF. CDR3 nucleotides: TGTGCCAGCAGTGTGAGAGCAGATGCGCAGTATTTT.

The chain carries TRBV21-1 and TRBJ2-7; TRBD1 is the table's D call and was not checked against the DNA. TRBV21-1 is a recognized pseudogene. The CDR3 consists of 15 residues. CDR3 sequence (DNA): TGTGCCAGCACCTGGGACAGGGGGCATCACTACGAGCAGTACTTC. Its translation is CASTWDRGHHYEQYF.

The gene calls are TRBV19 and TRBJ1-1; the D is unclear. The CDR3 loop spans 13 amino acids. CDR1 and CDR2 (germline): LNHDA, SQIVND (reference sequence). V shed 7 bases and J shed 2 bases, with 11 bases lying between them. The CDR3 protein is CASNRLFNTEAFF. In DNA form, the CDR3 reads TGTGCCAGTAATAGGCTGTTCAACACTGAAGCTTTCTTT.

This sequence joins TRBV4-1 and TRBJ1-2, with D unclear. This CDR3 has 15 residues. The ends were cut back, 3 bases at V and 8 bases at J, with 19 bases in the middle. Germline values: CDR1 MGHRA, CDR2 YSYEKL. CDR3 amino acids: CASSHPPGRVEGYTF. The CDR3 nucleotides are TGCGCCAGCAGCCACCCTCCCGGTAGGGTGGAGGGCTACACCTTC.

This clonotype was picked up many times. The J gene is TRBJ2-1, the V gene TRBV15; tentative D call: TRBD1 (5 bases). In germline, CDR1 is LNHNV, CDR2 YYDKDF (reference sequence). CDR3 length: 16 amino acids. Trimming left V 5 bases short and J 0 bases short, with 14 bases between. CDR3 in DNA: TGTGCCACCAGCGATAACGACAGAATCTCCTACAATGAGCAGTTCTTC. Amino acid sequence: CATSDNDRISYNEQFF.

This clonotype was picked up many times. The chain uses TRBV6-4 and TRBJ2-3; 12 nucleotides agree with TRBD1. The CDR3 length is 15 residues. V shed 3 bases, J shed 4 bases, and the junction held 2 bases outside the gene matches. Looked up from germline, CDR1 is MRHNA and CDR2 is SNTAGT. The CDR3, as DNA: TGTGCCAGCAGTGAAGGGACAGGGGGCGCAGATACGCAGTATTTT. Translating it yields CASSEGTGGADTQYF.